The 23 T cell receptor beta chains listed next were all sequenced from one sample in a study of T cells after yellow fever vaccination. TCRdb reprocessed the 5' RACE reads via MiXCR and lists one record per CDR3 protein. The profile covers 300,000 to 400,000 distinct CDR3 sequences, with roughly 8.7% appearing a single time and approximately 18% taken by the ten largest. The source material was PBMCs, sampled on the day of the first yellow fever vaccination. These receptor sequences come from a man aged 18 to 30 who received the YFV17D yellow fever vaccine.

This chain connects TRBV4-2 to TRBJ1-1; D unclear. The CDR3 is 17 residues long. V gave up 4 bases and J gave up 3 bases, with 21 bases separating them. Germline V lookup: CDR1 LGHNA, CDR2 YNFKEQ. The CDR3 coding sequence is TGTGCCAGCAGCCCTGGGCTCGGCTTACTGATCGACACTGAAGCTTTCTTT. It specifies CASSPGLGLLIDTEAFF.

CDR3 DNA: TGTGCCAGCAGTCCGACTATCGCCTACAATGAGCAGTTCTTC. Translation: CASSPTIAYNEQFF. The chain employs TRBV6-1 and TRBJ2-1, with TRBD2 as a possible D gene (5 bases). CDR1 is MNHNS and CDR2 is SASEGT in the germline V gene. V was shortened by 5 bases and J by 2 bases, with 10 bases between the two germline ends. The CDR3 runs 14 residues.

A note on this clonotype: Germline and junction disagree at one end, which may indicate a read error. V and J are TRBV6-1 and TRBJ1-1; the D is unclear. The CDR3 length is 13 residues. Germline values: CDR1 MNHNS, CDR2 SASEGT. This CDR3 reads CASSLRELTEVFF. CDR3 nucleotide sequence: TGTGCCAGCAGTCTCAGAGAGCTCACTGAAGTTTTCTTT.

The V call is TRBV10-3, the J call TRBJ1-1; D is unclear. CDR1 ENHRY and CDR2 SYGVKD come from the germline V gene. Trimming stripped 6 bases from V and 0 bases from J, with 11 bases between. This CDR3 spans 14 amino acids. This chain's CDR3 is CAISRGSLNTEAFF. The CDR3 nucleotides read TGTGCCATCAGCCGCGGGTCGCTGAACACTGAAGCTTTCTTT.

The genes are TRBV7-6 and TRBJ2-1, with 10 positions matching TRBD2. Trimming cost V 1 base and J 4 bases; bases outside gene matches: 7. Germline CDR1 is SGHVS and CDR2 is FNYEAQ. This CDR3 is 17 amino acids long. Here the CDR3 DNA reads TGTGCCAGCAGCTTAGGCCTAGCGGGGGAACTTTACAATGAGCAGTTCTTC. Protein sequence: CASSLGLAGELYNEQFF.

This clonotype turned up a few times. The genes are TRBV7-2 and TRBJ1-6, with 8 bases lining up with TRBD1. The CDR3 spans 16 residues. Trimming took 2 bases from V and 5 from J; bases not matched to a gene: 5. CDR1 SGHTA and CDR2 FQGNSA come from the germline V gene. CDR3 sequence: CASSLLGTGHNSPLHF. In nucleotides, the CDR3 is TGTGCCAGCAGCTTACTAGGGACAGGCCATAATTCACCCCTCCACTTT.

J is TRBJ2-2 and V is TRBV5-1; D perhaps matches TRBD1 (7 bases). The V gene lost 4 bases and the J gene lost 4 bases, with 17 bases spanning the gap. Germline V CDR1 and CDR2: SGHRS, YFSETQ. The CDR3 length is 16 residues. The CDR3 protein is CASSPSGGTITGELFF. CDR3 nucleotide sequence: TGCGCCAGCAGCCCATCAGGGGGGACCATCACCGGGGAGCTGTTTTTT. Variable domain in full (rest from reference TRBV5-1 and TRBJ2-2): KAGVTQTPRYLIKTRGQQVTLSCSPISGHRSVSWYQQTPGQGLQFLFEYFSETQRNKGNFPGRFSGRQFSNSRSEMNVSTLELGDSALYLCASSPSGGTITGELFFGEGSRLTVL.

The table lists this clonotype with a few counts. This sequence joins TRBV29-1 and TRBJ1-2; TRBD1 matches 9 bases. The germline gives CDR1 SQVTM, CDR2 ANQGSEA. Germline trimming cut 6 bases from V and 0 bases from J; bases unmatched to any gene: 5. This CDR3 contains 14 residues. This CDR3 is CSVGQGLANYGYTF. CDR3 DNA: TGCAGCGTGGGACAGGGATTAGCTAACTATGGCTACACCTTC.

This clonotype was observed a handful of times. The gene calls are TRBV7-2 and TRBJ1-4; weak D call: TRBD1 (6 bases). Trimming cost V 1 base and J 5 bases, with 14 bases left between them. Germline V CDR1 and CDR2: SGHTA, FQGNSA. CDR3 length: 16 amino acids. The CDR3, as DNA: TGTGCCAGCAGCTTAGTAGGGGGTGAGGGGAATGAAAAACTGTTTTTT. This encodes CASSLVGGEGNEKLFF.

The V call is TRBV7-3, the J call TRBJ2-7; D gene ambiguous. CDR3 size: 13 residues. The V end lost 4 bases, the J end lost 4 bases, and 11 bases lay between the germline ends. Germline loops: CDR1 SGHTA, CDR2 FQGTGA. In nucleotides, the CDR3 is TGTGCCAGCAGCTCCGCAGACGGTTACGAGCAGTACTTC. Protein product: CASSSADGYEQYF.

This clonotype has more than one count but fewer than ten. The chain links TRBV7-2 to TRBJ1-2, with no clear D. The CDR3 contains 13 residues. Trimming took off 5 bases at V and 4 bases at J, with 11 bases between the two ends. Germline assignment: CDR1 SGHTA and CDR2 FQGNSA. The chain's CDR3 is CASSPPTSYGYTF. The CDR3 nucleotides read TGTGCCAGCAGCCCCCCGACCTCCTATGGCTACACCTTC.

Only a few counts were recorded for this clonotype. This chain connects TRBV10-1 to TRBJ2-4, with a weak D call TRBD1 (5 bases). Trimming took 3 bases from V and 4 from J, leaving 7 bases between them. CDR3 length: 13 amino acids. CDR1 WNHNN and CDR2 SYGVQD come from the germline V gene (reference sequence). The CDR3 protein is CASSEGVKNIQYF. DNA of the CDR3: TGCGCCAGCAGTGAAGGGGTGAAAAACATTCAGTACTTC.

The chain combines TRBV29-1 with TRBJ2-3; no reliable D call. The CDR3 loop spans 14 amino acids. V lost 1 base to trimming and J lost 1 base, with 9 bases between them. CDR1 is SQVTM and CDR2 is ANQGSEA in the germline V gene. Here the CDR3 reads CSVEGSDCTDTQYF. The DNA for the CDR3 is TGCAGCGTTGAAGGGAGCGATTGCACAGATACGCAGTATTTT.

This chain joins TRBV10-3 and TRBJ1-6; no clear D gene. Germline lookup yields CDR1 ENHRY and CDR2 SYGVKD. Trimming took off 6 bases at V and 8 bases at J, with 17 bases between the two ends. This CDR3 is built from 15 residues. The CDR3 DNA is TGTGCCATCAGGTCCCGGGCCTCATCCGATTCACCCCTCCACTTT. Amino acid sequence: CAIRSRASSDSPLHF.

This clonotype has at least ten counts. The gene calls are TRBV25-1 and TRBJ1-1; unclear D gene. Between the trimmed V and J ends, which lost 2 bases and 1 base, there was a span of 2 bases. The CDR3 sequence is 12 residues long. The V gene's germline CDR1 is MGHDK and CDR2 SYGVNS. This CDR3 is CASSEGNTEAFF. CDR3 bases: TGTGCCAGCAGTGAAGGGAACACTGAAGCTTTCTTT.

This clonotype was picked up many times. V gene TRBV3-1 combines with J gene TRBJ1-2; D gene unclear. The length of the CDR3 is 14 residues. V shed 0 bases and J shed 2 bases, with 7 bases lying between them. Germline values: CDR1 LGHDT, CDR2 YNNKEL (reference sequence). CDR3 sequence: CASSQDSPNYGYTF. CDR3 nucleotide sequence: TGTGCCAGCAGCCAAGATTCCCCAAACTATGGCTACACCTTC.

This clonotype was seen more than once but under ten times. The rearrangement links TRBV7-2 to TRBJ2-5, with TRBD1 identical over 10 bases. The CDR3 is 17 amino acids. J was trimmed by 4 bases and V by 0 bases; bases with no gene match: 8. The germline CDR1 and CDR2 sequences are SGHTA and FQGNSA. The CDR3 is CASSLARGQGIGETQYF. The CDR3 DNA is TGTGCCAGCAGCTTAGCCCGGGGACAGGGGATCGGAGAGACCCAGTACTTC.

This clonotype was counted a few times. Here the CDR3 DNA reads TGTGCCAGCAGTCACACCGCCGGGACAGGGGGGGAAAAGTTCTATGGCTACACCTTC. Protein sequence: CASSHTAGTGGEKFYGYTF. This chain connects TRBV6-4 to TRBJ1-2; 11 bases are a match to TRBD1. The J segment lost 4 bases and the V segment lost 5 bases, leaving 18 bases of the junction unmatched. The CDR3 is made up of 19 amino acids. The germline V gene has CDR1 MRHNA and CDR2 SNTAGT.

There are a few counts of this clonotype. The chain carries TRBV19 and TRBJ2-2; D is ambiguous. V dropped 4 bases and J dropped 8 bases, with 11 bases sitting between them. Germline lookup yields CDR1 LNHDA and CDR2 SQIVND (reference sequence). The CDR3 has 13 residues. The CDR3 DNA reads TGTGCCAGTAGTAACCGGGCAAGAGGGGAGCTGTTTTTT. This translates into CASSNRARGELFF. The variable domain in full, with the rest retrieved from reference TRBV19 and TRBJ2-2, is DGGITQSPKYLFRKEGQNVTLSCEQNLNHDAMYWYRQDPGQGLRLIYYSQIVNDFQKGDIAEGYSVSREKKESFPLTVTSAQKNPTAFYLCASSNRARGELFFGEGSRLTVL.

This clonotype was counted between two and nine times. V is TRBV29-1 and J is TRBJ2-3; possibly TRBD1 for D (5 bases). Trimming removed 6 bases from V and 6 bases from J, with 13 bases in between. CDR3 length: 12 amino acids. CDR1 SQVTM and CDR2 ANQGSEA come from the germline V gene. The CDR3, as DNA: TGCAGCGTGGCCCCCCAGGGCGATACGCAGTATTTT. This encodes CSVAPQGDTQYF.

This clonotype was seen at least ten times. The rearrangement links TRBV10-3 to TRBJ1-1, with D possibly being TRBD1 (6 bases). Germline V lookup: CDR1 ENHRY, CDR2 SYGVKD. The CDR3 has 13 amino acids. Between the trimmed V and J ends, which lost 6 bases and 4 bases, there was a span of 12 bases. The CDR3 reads CAIRQGVGTEAFF. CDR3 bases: TGTGCCATCAGACAGGGTGTGGGCACTGAAGCTTTCTTT.

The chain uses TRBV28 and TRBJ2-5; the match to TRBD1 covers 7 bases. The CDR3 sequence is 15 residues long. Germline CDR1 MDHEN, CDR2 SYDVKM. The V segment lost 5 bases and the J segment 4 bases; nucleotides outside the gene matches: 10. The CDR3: CASSIRQGTAETQYF. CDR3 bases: TGTGCCAGCAGTATCCGACAGGGCACCGCAGAGACCCAGTACTTC. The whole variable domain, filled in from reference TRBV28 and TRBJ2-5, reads DVKVTQSSRYLVKRTGEKVFLECVQDMDHENMFWYRQDPGLGLRLIYFSYDVKMKEKGDIPEGYSVSREKKERFSLILESASTNQTSMYLCASSIRQGTAETQYFGPGTRLLVL.

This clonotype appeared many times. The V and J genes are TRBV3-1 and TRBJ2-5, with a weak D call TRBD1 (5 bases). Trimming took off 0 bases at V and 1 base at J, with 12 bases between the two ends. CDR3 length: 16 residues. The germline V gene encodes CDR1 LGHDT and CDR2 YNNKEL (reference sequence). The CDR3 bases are TGTGCCAGCAGCCAAGATTGGCAGGGCCTCCAAGAGACCCAGTACTTC. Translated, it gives CASSQDWQGLQETQYF.